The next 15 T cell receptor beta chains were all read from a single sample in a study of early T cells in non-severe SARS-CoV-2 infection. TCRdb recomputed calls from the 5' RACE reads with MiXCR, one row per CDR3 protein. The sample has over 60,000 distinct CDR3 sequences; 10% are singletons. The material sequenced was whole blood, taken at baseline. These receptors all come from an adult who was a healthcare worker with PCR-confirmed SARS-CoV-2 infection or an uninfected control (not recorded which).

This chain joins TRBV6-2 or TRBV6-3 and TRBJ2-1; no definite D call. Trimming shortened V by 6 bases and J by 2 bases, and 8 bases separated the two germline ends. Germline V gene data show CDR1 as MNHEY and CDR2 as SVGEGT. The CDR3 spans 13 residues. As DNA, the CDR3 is TGTGCCAGCAGCAAACTCGCCTACAATGAGCAGTTCTTC. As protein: CASSKLAYNEQFF.

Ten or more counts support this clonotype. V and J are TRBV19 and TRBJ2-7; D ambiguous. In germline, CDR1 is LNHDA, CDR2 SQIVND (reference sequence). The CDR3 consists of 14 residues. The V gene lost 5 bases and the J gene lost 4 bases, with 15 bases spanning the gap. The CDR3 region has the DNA TGTGCCAGTAGTTTCGACTCCCCCGGGTACGAGCAGTACTTC. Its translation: CASSFDSPGYEQYF.

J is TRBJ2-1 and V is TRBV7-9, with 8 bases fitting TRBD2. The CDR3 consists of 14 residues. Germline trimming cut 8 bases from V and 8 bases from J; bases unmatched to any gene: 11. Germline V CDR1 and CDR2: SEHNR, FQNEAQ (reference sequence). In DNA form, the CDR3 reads TGTGCCAGCGACCGTGGACTAGCAAGCGATGAGCAGTTCTTC. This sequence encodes CASDRGLASDEQFF.

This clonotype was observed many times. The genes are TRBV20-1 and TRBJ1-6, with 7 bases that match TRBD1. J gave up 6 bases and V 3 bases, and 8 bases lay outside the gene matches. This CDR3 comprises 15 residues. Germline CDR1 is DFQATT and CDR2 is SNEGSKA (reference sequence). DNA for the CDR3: TGCAGTGCTAGCCTCACAGGGGATGTTAATTCACCCCTCCACTTT. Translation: CSASLTGDVNSPLHF.

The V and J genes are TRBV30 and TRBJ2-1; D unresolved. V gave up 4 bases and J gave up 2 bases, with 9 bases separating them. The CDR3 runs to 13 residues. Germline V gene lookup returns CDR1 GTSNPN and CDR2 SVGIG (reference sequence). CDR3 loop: CAWKGLAYNEQFF. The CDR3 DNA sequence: TGTGCCTGGAAGGGCCTAGCCTACAATGAGCAGTTCTTC.

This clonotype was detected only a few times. The DNA of the CDR3 is TGCAGTGCTAGACCCGGGACAGGGTACACTGAAGCTTTCTTT. Its protein product is CSARPGTGYTEAFF. J is TRBJ1-1 and V is TRBV20-1; 9 positions match TRBD1. With V trimmed by 2 bases and J by 3 bases, 4 bases remained unmatched. The length of the CDR3 is 14 residues. In germline, CDR1 is DFQATT, CDR2 SNEGSKA (reference sequence).

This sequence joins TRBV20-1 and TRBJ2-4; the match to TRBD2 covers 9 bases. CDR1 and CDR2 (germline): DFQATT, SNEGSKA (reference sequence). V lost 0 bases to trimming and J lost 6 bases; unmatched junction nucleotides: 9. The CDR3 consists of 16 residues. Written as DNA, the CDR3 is TGCAGTGCTAGAGACCTCCCCGCGGGGGGGCCAAACATTCAGTACTTC. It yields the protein CSARDLPAGGPNIQYF.

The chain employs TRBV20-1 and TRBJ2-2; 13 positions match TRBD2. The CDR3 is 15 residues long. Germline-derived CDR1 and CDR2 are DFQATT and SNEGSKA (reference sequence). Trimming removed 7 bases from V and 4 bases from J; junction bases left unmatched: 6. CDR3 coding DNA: TGCAGTGTAAGGACTAGCGGGGGAGGCACCGGGGAGCTGTTTTTT. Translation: CSVRTSGGGTGELFF.

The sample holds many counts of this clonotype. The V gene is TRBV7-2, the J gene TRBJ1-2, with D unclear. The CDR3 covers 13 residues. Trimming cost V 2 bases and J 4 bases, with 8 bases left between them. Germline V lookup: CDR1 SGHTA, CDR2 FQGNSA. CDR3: CASSLLGLYGYTF. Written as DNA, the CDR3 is TGTGCCAGCAGCTTATTAGGGCTCTATGGCTACACCTTC.

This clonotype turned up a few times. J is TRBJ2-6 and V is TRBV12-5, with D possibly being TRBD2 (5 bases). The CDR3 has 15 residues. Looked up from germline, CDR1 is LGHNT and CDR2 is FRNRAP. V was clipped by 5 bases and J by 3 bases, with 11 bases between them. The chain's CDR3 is CASGTGVFGANVLTF. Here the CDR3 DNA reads TGTGCTAGTGGTACCGGGGTCTTTGGGGCCAACGTCCTGACTTTC.

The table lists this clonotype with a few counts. This CDR3 reads CASSYPDRGNTEAFF. The CDR3 DNA is TGTGCCAGCAGTTACCCTGACAGGGGGAACACTGAAGCTTTCTTT. The rearrangement joins TRBV6-2 or TRBV6-3 to TRBJ1-1; 8 bases are shared with TRBD1. The V and J ends lost 2 bases and 1 base, in that order; junction bases with no gene match: 3. Germline values: CDR1 MNHEY, CDR2 SVGEGT. The CDR3 runs to 15 residues.

In DNA, the CDR3 is TGTGCCAGCAGTGCAGGAGACAAGGGCTACACCTTC. Protein: CASSAGDKGYTF. V and J are TRBV2 and TRBJ1-2; D ambiguous. The germline V gene has CDR1 SNHLY and CDR2 FYNNEI. This CDR3 is 12 amino acids long. V shed 4 bases and J shed 8 bases, with 11 bases lying between them.

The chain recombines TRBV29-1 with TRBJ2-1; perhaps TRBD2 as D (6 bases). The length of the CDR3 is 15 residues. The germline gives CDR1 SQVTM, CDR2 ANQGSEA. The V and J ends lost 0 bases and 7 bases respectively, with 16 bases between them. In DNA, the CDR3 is TGCAGCGTTGAAGAGGCAGGGAGGTTCGGGAATGAGCAGTTCTTC. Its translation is CSVEEAGRFGNEQFF.

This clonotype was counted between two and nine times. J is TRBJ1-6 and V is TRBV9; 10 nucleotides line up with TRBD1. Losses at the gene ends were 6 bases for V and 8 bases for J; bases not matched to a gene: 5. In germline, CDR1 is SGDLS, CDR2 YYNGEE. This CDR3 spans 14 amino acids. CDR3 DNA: TGTGCCAGCAATACCGGGACAGGGGATTCACCCCTCCACTTT. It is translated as CASNTGTGDSPLHF.

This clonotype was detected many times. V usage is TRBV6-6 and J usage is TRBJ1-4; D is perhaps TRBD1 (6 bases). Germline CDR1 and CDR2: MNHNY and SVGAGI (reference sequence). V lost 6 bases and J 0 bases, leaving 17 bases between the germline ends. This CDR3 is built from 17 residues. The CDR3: CASRDTGHPATNEKLFF. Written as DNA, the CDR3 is TGTGCCAGCAGAGACACGGGACACCCTGCAACTAATGAAAAACTGTTTTTT.